This entry lists 25 T cell receptor beta chains sequenced from one sample in a study of Ad26.COV2.S vaccination and SARS-CoV-2 variants (TCRdb year 2021). Library prep was done by the immunoSEQ multiplex PCR assay. Here the immuneACCESS table is served through TCRdb, limited to in-frame sequences with V and J called. Missing clones are a known gap in these copies; in checked studies unresolved V genes cover under half, and the rest lacks a known reason. Recorded for this sample are approximately 360,000 clones; 83% of them occurred a single time. In total, the top ten clones hold approximately 7% of the sample. In light of the paper, this sample's treatment or condition label describes: around 19 received Ad26.COV2.S at low or high dose, single or two shots; about 5 received placebo; per-sample allocation not given. For vaccine and placebo recipients, repertoires were sequenced using samples collected on day 63 after the first injection.

Sequencing used peripheral blood, obtained in a trial of Ad26.COV2.S vaccine versus placebo. The source of these receptors is a person between 18 and 60 years old who received the Ad26.COV2.S COVID-19 vaccine or a placebo.

This clone showed up just once. The chain carries TRBV4-2 and TRBJ2-7; no definite D call. Germline V gene lookup returns CDR1 LGHNA and CDR2 YNFKEQ. This CDR3 region has 13 residues. The ends were cut back, 4 bases at V and 1 base at J, with 8 bases in the middle. CDR3 sequence reads: CASSPPGSYEQYF. CDR3 nucleotide sequence: TGTGCCAGCAGCCCTCCCGGTTCCTACGAGCAGTACTTC.

This clone showed up just once. The chain carries TRBV5-1 and TRBJ2-7; D might be TRBD1 (6 bases). The germline V gene encodes CDR1 SGHRS and CDR2 YFSETQ. CDR3 length: 11 amino acids. V lost 4 bases and J lost 7, with 9 bases in between. The CDR3 sequence: CASSAQGEQYF. The CDR3 coding sequence is TGCGCCAGCAGCGCTCAGGGGGAGCAGTACTTC.

The rearrangement uses TRBV5-1 and TRBJ1-1; no definite D call. CDR3 length: 13 amino acids. Trimming shortened V by 2 bases and J by 5 bases, and 10 bases separated the two germline ends. Germline V lookup: CDR1 SGHRS, CDR2 YFSETQ. This CDR3 reads CASSFRVTTEAFF. The DNA for the CDR3 is TGCGCCAGCAGCTTTAGGGTGACGACTGAAGCTTTCTTT.

The count of this clone is one. The V gene is TRBV25-1, the J gene TRBJ1-1; D may be TRBD1 (5 bases). From germline, CDR1 is MGHDK and CDR2 SYGVNS. The CDR3 covers 14 residues. V lost 6 bases, J lost 2 bases, and 13 bases lay in between. DNA for the CDR3: TGTGCCAGCAGCTTTGGGGGGGGAAACACTGAAGCTTTCTTT. Protein: CASSFGGGNTEAFF.

The CDR3 DNA is TGTGCCACCAGCACGGGGCAGGGGGAAAAACTGTTTTTT. This codes for CATSTGQGEKLFF. V gene TRBV15 combines with J gene TRBJ1-4; TRBD1 might be the D (6 bases). The V and J ends lost 4 bases and 8 bases respectively, with 11 bases between them. Germline V gene lookup returns CDR1 LNHNV and CDR2 YYDKDF (reference sequence). The CDR3 has 13 amino acids.

The rearrangement joins TRBV6-2 or TRBV6-3 to TRBJ2-1; 8 bases are a match to TRBD2. CDR3 length: 16 amino acids. The V and J ends lost 2 bases and 4 bases, in that order; junction bases with no gene match: 7. CDR1 is MNHEY and CDR2 is SVGEGT in the germline V gene. This CDR3 is CASSYPPGLGYNEQFF. The CDR3 DNA follows: TGTGCCAGCAGTTACCCGCCGGGACTAGGTTACAATGAGCAGTTCTTC.

CDR3 in DNA: TGTGCCAGCAACCCGGGTAGGGCGTTCAGGACCCAGTACTTC. This translates into CASNPGRAFRTQYF. V is TRBV5-5 and J is TRBJ2-5; no definite D call. CDR1 SGHKS and CDR2 YYEKEE come from the germline V gene (reference sequence). This CDR3 is 14 amino acids long. V was clipped by 6 bases and J by 7 bases, with 19 bases between them.

The V and J genes are TRBV6-5 and TRBJ1-1; unclear D gene. V lost 6 bases to trimming and J lost 5 bases, with 16 bases between them. The CDR3 is 14 residues long. The V gene's germline CDR1 is MNHEY and CDR2 SVGAGI. The CDR3 bases are TGTGCCAGCAGCCAGGAGAGGGTAGGAACTGAAGCTTTCTTT. Its translation: CASSQERVGTEAFF.

V gene TRBV15 combines with J gene TRBJ2-2, with D perhaps given as TRBD1 or TRBD2 (6 bases each). The germline CDR1 and CDR2 sequences are LNHNV and YYDKDF (reference sequence). This CDR3 has 15 amino acids. V was cut by 0 bases and J by 6 bases, with 11 bases left in between. This CDR3 is CATSRDPGAAGELFF. CDR3 nucleotide sequence: TGTGCCACCAGCAGAGATCCGGGGGCCGCCGGGGAGCTGTTTTTT.

This clone was counted a single time. V usage is TRBV6-1 and J usage is TRBJ2-1; D not resolved. CDR3 length equals 12 residues. Looked up from germline, CDR1 is MNHNS and CDR2 is SASEGT. V dropped 3 bases and J dropped 9 bases, with 9 bases sitting between them. The CDR3 DNA reads TGTGCCAGCAGTGATGGATGGGTTGAGCAGTTCTTC. The encoded protein is CASSDGWVEQFF.

The V gene is TRBV2, the J gene TRBJ1-4; D possibly corresponds to TRBD1 (5 bases). The CDR3 spans 14 residues. Trimming cost V 2 bases and J 13 bases, with 17 bases left between them. CDR1 is SNHLY, CDR2 FYNNEI, per germline. The CDR3 here is CASSERGQSFRLFF. CDR3 nucleotide sequence: TGTGCCAGCAGTGAAAGGGGTCAGTCCTTCCGACTGTTTTTT.

The genes are TRBV4-1 and TRBJ1-1, with 8 nucleotides matching TRBD1. The ends lost 4 bases at V and 0 bases at J; junction bases unmatched: 10. CDR3 size: 17 residues. The V gene's germline CDR1 is MGHRA and CDR2 YSYEKL. CDR3 amino acids: CASSPRKGTGMNTEAFF. The CDR3 DNA follows: TGCGCCAGCAGCCCCCGAAAAGGGACAGGCATGAACACTGAAGCTTTCTTT.

This chain joins TRBV2 and TRBJ2-7; D remains unclear. Trimming stripped 2 bases from V and 0 bases from J, with 8 bases between. Germline-derived CDR1 and CDR2 are SNHLY and FYNNEI. This CDR3 has 14 residues. CDR3 bases: TGTGCCAGCAGTGAAAAGGTTGACTCCTACGAGCAGTACTTC. Protein sequence: CASSEKVDSYEQYF.

The V gene is TRBV5-1, the J gene TRBJ1-6, with a tentative D call TRBD1 (5 bases). Germline V gives CDR1 SGHRS, CDR2 YFSETQ. The CDR3 spans 16 residues. V was cut by 2 bases and J by 0 bases, with 9 bases left in between. The CDR3 reads CASSFRQSSYNSPLHF. The CDR3 nucleotides are TGCGCCAGCAGCTTCAGACAGAGCTCCTATAATTCACCCCTCCACTTT. The full variable domain, with the rest looked up from reference TRBV5-1 and TRBJ1-6, is KAGVTQTPRYLIKTRGQQVTLSCSPISGHRSVSWYQQTPGQGLQFLFEYFSETQRNKGNFPGRFSGRQFSNSRSEMNVSTLELGDSALYLCASSFRQSSYNSPLHFGNGTRLTVT.

The chain uses TRBV23-1 and TRBJ1-2; D may be TRBD1 (6 bases). TRBV23-1 is annotated as an ORF whose role is uncertain. The CDR3 consists of 16 residues. V was cut by 3 bases and J by 3 bases, with 17 bases left in between. The CDR3 DNA reads as TGCGCCAGCAGTCAGTTCAACAGGGTTCCGTACTATGGCTACACCTTC. This sequence encodes CASSQFNRVPYYGYTF.

This clone has a handful of counts. CDR3 protein: CASSDHGYTF. The CDR3 DNA is TGTGCCAGCAGTGATCATGGCTACACCTTC. The chain couples TRBV6-2 or TRBV6-3 to TRBJ1-2; D unclear. The CDR3 totals 10 residues. V lost 5 bases and J lost 6, with 4 bases in between. Germline-derived CDR1 and CDR2 are MNHEY and SVGEGT.

This chain connects TRBV20-1 to TRBJ2-7; D is possibly TRBD1 or TRBD2 (5 bases each). Germline CDR1 DFQATT, CDR2 SNEGSKA (reference sequence). The CDR3 runs to 11 residues. DNA for the CDR3: TGCAGCGCCCCCATGGGGGACGAGCAGTACTTC. It codes for CSAPMGDEQYF.

The CDR3 DNA follows: TGCGCCACCGCGGCTGCGGGTAGCACAGATACGCAGTATTTT. It specifies CATAAAGSTDTQYF. This sequence joins TRBV5-1 and TRBJ2-3, with D perhaps TRBD2 (5 bases). The CDR3 totals 14 residues. Germline values: CDR1 SGHRS, CDR2 YFSETQ. V was clipped by 9 bases and J by 0 bases, with 14 bases between them.

This chain joins TRBV7-6 and TRBJ2-5; no clear D. This CDR3 contains 12 residues. The V gene lost 4 bases and the J gene lost 9 bases, with 12 bases spanning the gap. Looked up from germline, CDR1 is SGHVS and CDR2 is FNYEAQ. As DNA, the CDR3 is TGTGCCAGCAGCTCCGCCGCCCCACCCCAGTACTTC. Amino acids: CASSSAAPPQYF. Full variable domain (outside the CDR3, taken from reference TRBV7-6 and TRBJ2-5): GAGVSQSPRYKVTKRGQDVALRCDPISGHVSLYWYRQALGQGPEFLTYFNYEAQQDKSGLPNDRFSAERPEGSISTLTIQRTEQRDSAMYRCASSSAAPPQYFGPGTRLLVL.

This chain uses TRBV4-1 with TRBJ1-1, with no clear D. CDR3 size: 14 residues. CDR1 is MGHRA, CDR2 YSYEKL, per germline. The V gene lost 0 bases and the J gene lost 3 bases, with 8 bases spanning the gap. CDR3 residues: CASSQDVGYTEAFF. For the CDR3, the DNA is TGCGCCAGCAGCCAAGATGTCGGTTACACTGAAGCTTTCTTT.

The V gene is TRBV19, the J gene TRBJ2-1; maybe TRBD2 (6 bases). Trimming took 5 bases from V and 4 from J, leaving 9 bases between them. Germline V gives CDR1 LNHDA, CDR2 SQIVND (reference sequence). The CDR3 length is 13 residues. CDR3 sequence: CASSFGGYNEQFF. The CDR3, as DNA: TGTGCCAGTAGTTTCGGGGGTTACAATGAGCAGTTCTTC.

The chain recombines TRBV7-9 with TRBJ2-7; D possibly corresponds to TRBD1 (6 bases). V was trimmed by 5 bases and J by 7 bases, leaving 15 bases between them. The CDR3 covers 13 residues. The germline V gene encodes CDR1 SEHNR and CDR2 FQNEAQ (reference sequence). CDR3 loop: CASSPGQSREQYF. CDR3 sequence (DNA): TGTGCCAGCAGCCCCGGACAGTCCCGGGAGCAGTACTTC.

The V and J genes are TRBV7-9 and TRBJ2-5; D gene ambiguous. V lost 2 bases to trimming and J lost 5 bases, with 12 bases between them. Germline assignment: CDR1 SEHNR and CDR2 FQNEAQ (reference sequence). The CDR3 is 14 residues long. CDR3 bases: TGTGCCAGCAGCTTAAGGCTGGGATTCGAGACCCAGTACTTC. The encoded protein is CASSLRLGFETQYF.

The V call is TRBV4-3, the J call TRBJ1-2, with a tentative D call TRBD1 (5 bases). This CDR3 has 15 residues. Germline V CDR1 and CDR2: LGHNA, YSLEER. Trimming removed 0 bases at V and 4 bases at J, with 12 bases between. The CDR3 reads CASSQDRQGSYGYTF. CDR3 nucleotide sequence: TGCGCCAGCAGCCAAGATCGCCAGGGATCCTATGGCTACACCTTC.

This clone was counted only a few times. V usage is TRBV6-4 and J usage is TRBJ2-3; 8 bases are shared with TRBD2. Germline trimming cut 0 bases from V and 1 base from J; bases unmatched to any gene: 0. Looked up from germline, CDR1 is MRHNA and CDR2 is SNTAGT. CDR3 size: 15 residues. The CDR3 region is CASSDSRGGTDTQYF. CDR3 in DNA: TGTGCCAGCAGTGACTCGCGGGGGGGCACAGATACGCAGTATTTT.